This is a list of T cell receptor beta chains from one sample in a study of cytomegalovirus exposure and HLA in healthy donors. Repertoires were generated with immunoSEQ multiplex PCR, while TCRdb's copy carries only in-frame clones and drops some. The sample has 250,000 to 350,000 clones, 86% seen once. Material for sequencing was PBMCs. These receptors were taken from a man between 35 and 55 years old in good health and CMV-seropositive. Each CDR3 is given with its conserved first and last residue. The order of the fields is J gene, D gene, V gene, clone size, CDR3 DNA, CDR3 protein. D genes are given only for firm matches. Where a row states a size, it is once, few, many or the class of an expanded clone; other rows omit it.

TRBJ2-1 - TRBV13 - TGTGCCAGCAGCCCCGGACTGGGGGAGCAGTTCTTC CASSPGLGEQFF
TRBJ2-1 TRBD1 TRBV28 - TGTGCCAGCAGTCCTAGACAGGGGGACAATGAGCAGTTCTTC CASSPRQGDNEQFF
TRBJ2-7 TRBD2 TRBV4-3 - TGCGCCAGCAGCCAAGGCCCGACTAGCGGCTACGAGCAGTACTTC CASSQGPTSGYEQYF
TRBJ2-7 TRBD2 TRBV4-2 - TGTGCCAGCAGCCGTATCGGGACTAGGCGGTATGAGTCTTCCTACGAGCAGTACTTC CASSRIGTRRYESSYEQYF
TRBJ2-5 TRBD2 TRBV10-3 - TGTGCCATCAGCCAACCGGGACTAGCGGAAGAGACCCAGTACTTC CAISQPGLAEETQYF
TRBJ1-1 - TRBV11-2 - TGTGCCAGCAGCTTAGATCTGTCCACTGAAGCTTTCTTT CASSLDLSTEAFF
TRBJ1-2 - TRBV2 many TGTGCCAGCAGTGAAGAGGGGGGGTTAGGCTATGGCTACACCTTC CASSEEGGLGYGYTF
TRBJ1-2 TRBD1 TRBV28 - TGTGCCAGCAGTCTCCCGGGACAGGGCTACTATGGCTACACCTTC CASSLPGQGYYGYTF
TRBJ2-3 TRBD2 TRBV2 - TGTGCCAGCACCTTGGGACTAGCGGGGGCTAGCACAGATACGCAGTATTTT CASTLGLAGASTDTQYF
TRBJ2-7 TRBD2 TRBV4-1 once TGCGCCAGCAGCCACCGGGGGGGGCCCCCTTACGAGCAGTACTTC CASSHRGGPPYEQYF
TRBJ1-1 - TRBV7-9 - TGTGCCAGCAGCTTAATGGGGGGACCCCTTGAAGCTTTCTTT CASSLMGGPLEAFF
TRBJ2-3 - TRBV7-8 - TGTGCCAGCTCCGGACTAAGAGGAACAGATACGCAGTATTTT CASSGLRGTDTQYF
TRBJ1-1 - TRBV18 - TGTGCCAGCTCACCATACCGGGGGGAAGCTTTCTTT CASSPYRGEAFF
TRBJ1-1 - TRBV2 - TGTGCCAGCAGTTCGTGGCGCCGGGGGACTGAAGCTTTCTTT CASSSWRRGTEAFF
TRBJ2-7 - TRBV6-6 few TGTGCCAGCAGTTATGAGGGCTACGAGCAGTACTTC CASSYEGYEQYF
TRBJ1-1 - TRBV19 once TGTGCCAGTAGTATACCTTATCCGGAGGCTGAAGCTTTCTTT CASSIPYPEAEAFF
TRBJ2-2 - TRBV27 - TGTGCCAGCAGTCCTCGCAGGGTCACCGGGGAGCTGTTTTTT CASSPRRVTGELFF
TRBJ2-7 - TRBV5-1 - TGCGCCAGCAGCTTGGCCCCGACAGCTGACTACGAGCAGTACTTC CASSLAPTADYEQYF
TRBJ2-1 - TRBV7-9 - TGTGCCAGCAGCCTGACTAGTAGCTATGAGCAGTTCTTC CASSLTSSYEQFF
TRBJ2-7 - TRBV27 - TGTGCCAGCAGTTGGGGACTTTCTAGAGAGCAGTACTTC CASSWGLSREQYF
TRBJ2-3 TRBD1 TRBV6-1 - TGTGCCAGCAGGGAGCAGGGGGTAAGCACAGATACGCAGTATTTT CASREQGVSTDTQYF
TRBJ2-3 - TRBV10-3 - TGTGCCATCAGTGAGTCTGGGCGCACAGATACGCAGTATTTT CAISESGRTDTQYF
TRBJ2-7 TRBD2 TRBV6-1 - TGTGCCAGCAGTTGGAGCGGGGTAAGCTCCTACGAGCAGTACTTC CASSWSGVSSYEQYF
TRBJ2-1 - TRBV2 - TGTGCCGGACGGGCAGGGTGGGGCCATGAGCAGTTCTTC CAGRAGWGHEQFF
TRBJ2-7 - TRBV6-5 - TGTGCCAGCGGGCTGGGACTTACGGGAGAGCAGTACTTC CASGLGLTGEQYF
TRBJ2-7 TRBD2 TRBV19 - TGTGCCAGTAGTATAGTGACTAGCGGGAGCTACGAGCAGTACTTC CASSIVTSGSYEQYF
TRBJ2-5 - TRBV27 - TGTGCCAGCAGTTTTGGGCAGGGCCAAGAGACCCAGTACTTC CASSFGQGQETQYF
TRBJ2-1 TRBD1 TRBV9 - TGTGCCAGCAGCCCTCAGGGGGTCTACAATGAGCAGTTCTTC CASSPQGVYNEQFF
TRBJ2-7 - TRBV11-2 - TGTGCCAGCAGCTTAGGAACTGCCGCCTACGAGCAGTACTTC CASSLGTAAYEQYF
TRBJ1-5 TRBD1 TRBV7-9 few TGTGCCAGCAGCTTAGCCGCGGGGACAGGCAATCAGCCCCAGCATTTT CASSLAAGTGNQPQHF
TRBJ2-2 - TRBV4-3 - TGCGCCAGCAGTCCAGGGTACACCGGGGAGCTGTTTTTT CASSPGYTGELFF
TRBJ2-1 TRBD1 TRBV6-4 - TGTGCCAGCAGTGACTCGGGACAGTCCCATGAGCAGTTCTTC CASSDSGQSHEQFF
TRBJ1-4 - TRBV18 - TGTGCCAGCTCACGGACGCAAAGGGACTTCTCGGATGAAAAACTGTTTTTT CASSRTQRDFSDEKLFF
TRBJ2-5 - TRBV29-1 - TGCAGCGTTGAACAAGCCGAGCCGGAGACCCAGTACTTC CSVEQAEPETQYF
TRBJ2-3 TRBD1 TRBV10-1 - TGCGCCAGCAGTGAGATGGGGACAGGGGTGGCAGATACGCAGTATTTT CASSEMGTGVADTQYF
TRBJ2-7 TRBD2 TRBV6-5 - TGTGCCAGCAGTCAGCCGGGACTAGCGGGTTACGAGCAGTACTTC CASSQPGLAGYEQYF
TRBJ2-7 TRBD2 TRBV5-8 - TGTGCCAGCAGCTTATACGCGGGGGGATACGAGCAGTACTTC CASSLYAGGYEQYF
TRBJ2-7 TRBD2 TRBV7-9 - TGTTCCAGCAGCCCCAAACCGGGACTAGCGGGAGGAGACGAGCAGTACTTC CSSSPKPGLAGGDEQYF
TRBJ1-1 TRBD1 TRBV27 few TGTGCCAGCAGTTTGTCCGGACAGGTAAACACTGAAGCTTTCTTT CASSLSGQVNTEAFF
TRBJ2-3 - TRBV4-3 - TGCGCCAGCAGCCGGCAGGCCCTTAGCACAGATACGCAGTATTTT CASSRQALSTDTQYF
TRBJ2-1 TRBD2 TRBV2 - TGTGCCAGCAGTGTAGCGGGAGTTTTAGGTGAGCAGTTCTTC CASSVAGVLGEQFF
TRBJ2-7 TRBD1 TRBV18 - TGTGCCAGCTCACCACTGGGACAGGGGTTTGGGGAGCAGTACTTC CASSPLGQGFGEQYF
TRBJ2-1 TRBD2 TRBV9 - TGTGCCAGCAGCGTAGCGGCTAGCGGGGTCTACACCTCCTACAATGAGCAGTTCTTC CASSVAASGVYTSYNEQFF
TRBJ2-7 TRBD1 TRBV28 - TGTGCCAGCAGCATGGACAGGGCAGTGTACGAGCAGTACTTC CASSMDRAVYEQYF
TRBJ2-1 TRBD2 TRBV27 - TGTGCCAGCAGTTTGTGGCTAGCGGGAGATCGGAATGAGCAGTTCTTC CASSLWLAGDRNEQFF
TRBJ2-6 TRBD2 TRBV7-3 - TGTGCCAGCAGCTTAAAGGGCAGAACGGAACTAGCGGGAGGTTTCAGCTCTGGGGCCAACGTCCTGACTTTC CASSLKGRTELAGGFSSGANVLTF
TRBJ2-3 TRBD1 TRBV2 - TGTGCCAGCAACGACAGGGAAACAGATACGCAGTATTTT CASNDRETDTQYF
TRBJ2-5 TRBD1 TRBV2 - TGTGCCAGCAGTGAACTGGGACAGGGGCAAGAGACCCAGTACTTC CASSELGQGQETQYF